This is a list of T cell receptor beta chains from one sample in a study of identical twins. TCRdb reprocessed the 5' RACE reads via MiXCR and lists one record per CDR3 protein. The sample lists some 590,000 distinct CDR3 sequences, roughly 9.5% occurring once. The same data also contributed to another study, on yellow fever vaccine responses in identical twins.

The source material was PBMCs. The receptor set was obtained from a woman under 30 in good health. Each CDR3 is given with its conserved first and last residue. The D gene is left open where the match is weak. For some rows the clone size is stated as once, few or many, or as a class when expanded; others skip it.

>-|TRBJ2-6|TRBV11-1|-
TGTGCCAGCAGCTTGGCTACAGGAGGTTCCCCCTCTGGGGCCAACGTCCTGACTTTC
CASSLATGGSPSGANVLTF
>-|TRBJ2-3|TRBV6-5|-
TGTGCCAGCAGTTTACTCGAGGGTACGCAGTATTTT
CASSLLEGTQYF
>many|TRBJ2-4|TRBV2|-
TGTGCCAGCAGTGCGGGACCCAAAAACATTCAGTACTTC
CASSAGPKNIQYF
>-|TRBJ1-5|TRBV2|-
TGTGCCAGCAGTTCAACCCCAGGGAGCAATCAGCCCCAGCATTTT
CASSSTPGSNQPQHF
>many|TRBJ1-2|TRBV9|-
TGTGCCAGCAGCGTAAACAAAAACTATGGCTACACCTTC
CASSVNKNYGYTF
>many|TRBJ2-4|TRBV4-2|-
TGTGCCAGCAGCCCACCAGGGGGACTCCCAAAGTACTTC
CASSPPGGLPKYF
>-|TRBJ2-7|TRBV12-3/TRBV12-4|-
TGTGCCAGCACAGGGACCGCATCCTACGAGCAGTACTTC
CASTGTASYEQYF
>many|TRBJ2-7|TRBV12-3/TRBV12-4|-
TGTGCCAGCAGGGGGAGGACAGCCTACGAGCAGTACTTC
CASRGRTAYEQYF
>few|TRBJ2-3|TRBV20-1|-
TGCAGTGCTAGAGATTCGCAGCGGGGCACAGATACGCAGTATTTT
CSARDSQRGTDTQYF
>many|TRBJ2-5|TRBV6-5|TRBD1
TGTGCCAGCAGTTACCAGGACAGGCCCCAAGAGACCCAGTACTTC
CASSYQDRPQETQYF
>-|TRBJ2-3|TRBV7-9|TRBD2
TGTGCCAGCAGCCCCGCACTAGCGAGAGATACGCAGTATTTT
CASSPALARDTQYF
>many|TRBJ2-4|TRBV28|-
TGTGCCAGCAGCCCAGTGGGGGGACTCAAAAACATTCAGTACTTC
CASSPVGGLKNIQYF
>-|TRBJ1-1|TRBV29-1|-
TGCAGCGTTAGGAGGACATATAACACTGAAGCTTTCTTT
CSVRRTYNTEAFF
>few|TRBJ1-5|TRBV4-1|-
TGCGCCAGCAGCCAAGGAGAGGTAACCAGGGCGCCCCAGCATTTT
CASSQGEVTRAPQHF
>many|TRBJ2-1|TRBV20-1|TRBD2
TGCAGTGCGCTCACTAGCGGGCCCTCCTACAATGAGCAGTTCTTC
CSALTSGPSYNEQFF
>many|TRBJ2-7|TRBV12-3/TRBV12-4|TRBD1
TGTGCCAGCAGTTTTACAGGGGGCGGGTACGAGCAGTACTTC
CASSFTGGGYEQYF
>many|TRBJ2-3|TRBV20-1|-
TGCAGTGCTAGGGGGCAGGTTAAGGGCGCTTTAGTTGCAGATACGCAGTATTTT
CSARGQVKGALVADTQYF